These 14 T cell receptor beta chains originate from one sample sequenced in a study of blood T cell repertoires in COVID-19. Here immunoSEQ multiplex PCR was the method, and the copy in TCRdb shows in-frame clones only, minus some. The table has 350,000 or so clones, approximately 89% seen once; the top ten hold 3% to 4.5%. The sequenced sample consisted of peripheral blood. These receptor sequences come from a woman aged 55-75 years with COVID-19, enrolled during active disease.

This chain links TRBV5-1 with TRBJ2-5, with 10 bases fitting TRBD1. The V segment lost 4 bases and the J segment 5 bases; nucleotides outside the gene matches: 5. Germline V lookup: CDR1 SGHRS, CDR2 YFSETQ. This CDR3 contains 14 residues. The CDR3: CASSPPGQGETQYF. DNA of the CDR3: TGCGCCAGCAGCCCTCCGGGACAGGGGGAGACCCAGTACTTC.

The gene calls are TRBV10-3 and TRBJ2-7, with 10 nucleotides matching TRBD1. Germline V gene sequence: CDR1 ENHRY, CDR2 SYGVKD. The CDR3 sequence is 14 residues long. Trimming at V came to 4 bases and at J to 3 bases, leaving 3 bases not matched to a gene. In nucleotides, the CDR3 is TGTGCCATCAGTGCTGGGGACAGGGGCTACGAGCAGTACTTC. It yields the protein CAISAGDRGYEQYF.

The chain recombines TRBV18 with TRBJ1-6, with no clear D. CDR3 length: 14 amino acids. Germline values: CDR1 KGHSH, CDR2 LQKENI. Trimming shortened V by 2 bases and J by 7 bases, and 9 bases separated the two germline ends. In nucleotides, the CDR3 is TGTGCCAGCTCACCAGATCAAACAAATTCACCCCTCCACTTT. Its protein product is CASSPDQTNSPLHF.

This clone appeared a few times. CDR3 in DNA: TGTGCCAGCAGCCCGGGACAGGCTAATTCACCCCTCCACTTT. It codes for CASSPGQANSPLHF. The chain combines TRBV3-1 (or the pseudogene TRBV3-2) with TRBJ1-6, with TRBD1 matching 8 bases. The CDR3 totals 14 residues. Per germline, CDR1 LGHDT and CDR2 YNNKEL (reference sequence). With V trimmed by 4 bases and J by 6 bases, 2 bases remained unmatched.

This clone was recorded once. The chain is built from TRBV5-1 and TRBJ2-2, with 12 nucleotides matching TRBD2. CDR1 SGHRS and CDR2 YFSETQ come from the germline V gene. V shed 4 bases, J shed 4 bases, and the junction held 5 bases outside the gene matches. The CDR3 has 16 residues. DNA of the CDR3: TGCGCCAGCAGCCAGTCGGGACTAGCGGGCACCGGGGAGCTGTTTTTT. It yields the protein CASSQSGLAGTGELFF. Supplemented by reference TRBV5-1 and TRBJ2-2, the full variable domain reads KAGVTQTPRYLIKTRGQQVTLSCSPISGHRSVSWYQQTPGQGLQFLFEYFSETQRNKGNFPGRFSGRQFSNSRSEMNVSTLELGDSALYLCASSQSGLAGTGELFFGEGSRLTVL.

The rearrangement uses TRBV5-1 and TRBJ1-6; no firm D call. This CDR3 has 15 residues. V lost 0 bases to trimming and J lost 3 bases, with 7 bases between them. In germline, CDR1 is SGHRS, CDR2 YFSETQ. CDR3 residues: CASSLVTGYNSPLHF. The CDR3 DNA sequence: TGCGCCAGCAGCTTGGTTACCGGCTATAATTCACCCCTCCACTTT.

V and J are TRBV9 and TRBJ2-3, with D maybe TRBD2 (7 bases). Germline CDR1 reads SGDLS; CDR2 reads YYNGEE. Trimming removed 3 bases from V and 1 base from J, with 9 bases in between. The CDR3 totals 14 residues. The CDR3 nucleotides are TGTGCCAGCAGCGAGGGGGGGGGCACAGATACGCAGTATTTT. This encodes CASSEGGGTDTQYF.

V gene TRBV27 combines with J gene TRBJ1-2; TRBD1 agrees at 11 bases. Trimming removed 6 bases from V and 8 bases from J; junction bases left unmatched: 8. CDR3 size: 14 residues. Germline CDR1 and CDR2: MNHEY and SMNVEV (reference sequence). CDR3 sequence reads: CASRPGTGGFGYTF. The CDR3 DNA reads TGTGCCAGCAGACCCGGGACAGGGGGATTCGGCTACACCTTC.

The chain employs TRBV10-3 and TRBJ1-3; TRBD1 agrees at 9 bases. This CDR3 is 16 amino acids long. The V segment lost 4 bases and the J segment 4 bases; nucleotides outside the gene matches: 8. CDR1 and CDR2 (germline): ENHRY, SYGVKD. CDR3 residues: CAISGSGTGIGNTIYF. The CDR3 bases are TGTGCCATCAGTGGCTCCGGGACAGGGATCGGAAACACCATATATTTT.

The chain has TRBV3-1 (or the pseudogene TRBV3-2) and TRBJ2-7, with 7 bases aligning to TRBD1. The CDR3 totals 14 residues. J gave up 2 bases and V 1 base, and 2 bases lay outside the gene matches. The V gene's germline CDR1 is LGHDT and CDR2 YNNKEL (reference sequence). This CDR3 reads CASSQGTGAYEQYF. DNA for the CDR3: TGTGCCAGCAGCCAAGGGACAGGAGCCTACGAGCAGTACTTC.

This clone has just a few counts. The chain couples TRBV5-1 to TRBJ1-2; tentatively, D is TRBD1 (5 bases). The CDR3 spans 13 residues. The V and J ends lost 2 bases and 1 base respectively, with 6 bases between them. In germline, CDR1 is SGHRS, CDR2 YFSETQ. The CDR3 sequence is CASSLQDNYGYTF. In DNA, the CDR3 is TGCGCCAGCAGCTTACAGGATAACTATGGCTACACCTTC.

CDR3 in amino acids: CASSPRAGYSPLHF. The CDR3 region has the DNA TGTGCCAGCAGCCCCCGGGCAGGGTATTCACCCCTCCACTTT. The chain has TRBV3-1 (or the pseudogene TRBV3-2) and TRBJ1-6, with D perhaps matching TRBD1 (5 bases). CDR1 LGHDT and CDR2 YNNKEL come from the germline V gene (reference sequence). Trimming cost V 4 bases and J 8 bases, with 12 bases left between them. The CDR3 runs to 14 residues.

This chain connects TRBV3-1 (or the pseudogene TRBV3-2) to TRBJ2-7, with 9 nucleotides matching TRBD1. The germline gives CDR1 LGHDT, CDR2 YNNKEL (reference sequence). Trimming took 1 base from V and 6 from J; bases not matched to a gene: 7. The CDR3 is 15 residues long. This chain's CDR3 is CASSQGPTGGGEQYF. CDR3 coding DNA: TGTGCCAGCAGCCAAGGGCCCACAGGGGGCGGCGAGCAGTACTTC.

The chain is built from TRBV5-4 and TRBJ2-2; D possibly corresponds to TRBD1 (6 bases). Germline assignment: CDR1 SGHNT and CDR2 YYREEE (reference sequence). V lost 0 bases, J lost 4 bases, and 10 bases lay in between. This CDR3 spans 15 amino acids. The chain's CDR3 is CASSLAQGLTGELFF. CDR3 nucleotides: TGTGCCAGCAGCTTGGCCCAGGGGCTCACCGGGGAGCTGTTTTTT.